The 14 T cell receptor beta chains listed next were all sequenced from one sample in a study of regulatory T cells in long-lasting Graves disease. In building TCR beta libraries, iRepertoire HTBI primers were used together with Arm-PCR of CDR3 regions. From the multiplex PCR reads, TCRdb called clonotypes with MiXCR, one entry per CDR3 protein. This table has some 440,000 distinct CDR3 sequences, around 21% appearing once. Sample time point: persistent/refractory GD, antithyroid drugs over 5 years with positive TRAb. Researchers made the TCR library from RNA that was extracted from PBMCs. Sequences were derived from peripheral blood mononuclear cells (PBMCs), sampled when the disease was refractory, from a patient treated with antithyroid drugs. These TCRs come from a female donor with Graves disease.

This clonotype appeared a few times. This sequence joins TRBV20-1 and TRBJ1-1; D unresolved. Germline V CDR1 and CDR2: DFQATT, SNEGSKA (reference sequence). V was trimmed by 6 bases and J by 3 bases, leaving 11 bases between them. The CDR3 spans 12 residues. CDR3 coding DNA: TGCAGTGCCCCCATCCCTTACACTGAAGCTTTCTTT. Translation: CSAPIPYTEAFF.

This clonotype was seen only a few times. V and J are TRBV19 and TRBJ2-7; D remains ambiguous. V lost 3 bases, J lost 4 bases, and 10 bases lay in between. Germline V gene sequence: CDR1 LNHDA, CDR2 SQIVND (reference sequence). The CDR3 runs to 13 residues. The CDR3 is CASSISERYEQYF. Here the CDR3 DNA reads TGTGCCAGTAGTATCTCCGAGAGGTACGAGCAGTACTTC.

This clonotype was recorded many times. The rearrangement joins TRBV30 to TRBJ1-2; D remains unclear. This CDR3 spans 11 amino acids. Trimming took 4 bases from V and 3 from J, leaving 6 bases between them. Germline CDR1 GTSNPN, CDR2 SVGIG (reference sequence). The CDR3 DNA is TGTGCCTGGACGCCGGACTATGGCTACACCTTC. As protein: CAWTPDYGYTF.

A remark on this clonotype: A much larger clonotype is one base distant, so this may be a read error. V usage is TRBV24-1 and J usage is TRBJ2-1; D ambiguous. Between the trimmed V and J ends, which lost 7 bases and 10 bases, there was a span of 16 bases. This CDR3 is 13 amino acids long. Germline assignment: CDR1 KGHDR and CDR2 SFDVKD. Here the CDR3 reads CATSDDRLHEQFF. The CDR3 DNA follows: TGTGCCACCAGCGACGACCGCCTCCACGAGCAGTTCTTC.

This clonotype was observed many times. The V gene is TRBV5-5, the J gene TRBJ1-2; a possible D gene is TRBD1 (5 bases). Between the trimmed V and J ends, which lost 4 bases and 4 bases, there was a span of 14 bases. The CDR3 is 14 residues long. Germline CDR1 is SGHKS and CDR2 is YYEKEE (reference sequence). For the CDR3, the DNA is TGTGCCAGCAGCAATCACAGGCAGAGCTATGGCTACACCTTC. Its translation is CASSNHRQSYGYTF.

The CDR3 spells CASSSTPQGGIYGYTF. The CDR3 bases are TGCGCCAGCAGCTCCACGCCCCAAGGGGGAATCTATGGCTACACCTTC. V usage is TRBV5-1 and J usage is TRBJ1-2; D might be TRBD1 (6 bases). Looked up from germline, CDR1 is SGHRS and CDR2 is YFSETQ. The CDR3 is made up of 16 amino acids. V was cut by 3 bases and J by 4 bases, with 19 bases left in between.

This chain links TRBV6-9 with TRBJ2-3, with a possible D match to TRBD1 (6 bases). Germline V CDR1 and CDR2: MNHGY, SVAAGI. V lost 3 bases to trimming and J lost 4 bases, with 14 bases between them. The CDR3 is 15 residues long. DNA of the CDR3: TGTGCCAGCAGTTACAGGGCAGGGGACGCAGATACGCAGTATTTT. Protein: CASSYRAGDADTQYF.

This clonotype came up a few times. The chain recombines TRBV18 with TRBJ1-1, with 11 bases aligning to TRBD1. The CDR3 sequence is 15 residues long. The V gene end was trimmed by 3 bases and the J gene end by 5 bases; junction bases not matched to a gene: 5. CDR1 is KGHSH, CDR2 LQKENI, per germline. CDR3: CASSPGTGGRTEAFF. Here the CDR3 DNA reads TGTGCCAGCTCACCTGGGACAGGGGGTCGGACTGAAGCTTTCTTT.

J is TRBJ2-7 and V is TRBV11-2; the D gene is possibly TRBD2 (5 bases). Trimming removed 5 bases from V and 2 bases from J, with 19 bases in between. CDR3 length equals 16 residues. The germline CDR1 and CDR2 sequences are SGHAT and FQNNGV. The CDR3 DNA follows: TGTGCCAGCAGCCCGACTGATGAGCTAGCCACCTACGAGCAGTACTTC. This codes for CASSPTDELATYEQYF.

A few counts support this clonotype. The chain is built from TRBV5-5 and TRBJ1-4; 7 bases agree with TRBD1. Germline V CDR1 and CDR2: SGHKS, YYEKEE (reference sequence). The ends lost 0 bases at V and 8 bases at J; junction bases unmatched: 4. The CDR3 runs to 14 residues. CDR3 in DNA: TGTGCCAGCAGCTTGGGACAGGGTTCCGAAAAACTGTTTTTT. Translated, it gives CASSLGQGSEKLFF.

Details on this clonotype: A far larger clone lies a single base away; this is likely a read error. This chain connects TRBV12-3 or TRBV12-4 to TRBJ2-5, with 9 bases aligning to TRBD1. Losses at the gene ends were 5 bases for V and 5 bases for J; bases not matched to a gene: 6. The CDR3 loop spans 14 amino acids. The CDR3 reads CASSGTGIGETQYF. In DNA form, the CDR3 reads TGTGCCAGCAGTGGGACAGGGATAGGGGAGACCCAGTACTTC.

This clonotype was detected a few times. The chain employs TRBV6-2 or TRBV6-3 and TRBJ1-2, with D unclear. Germline CDR1 MNHEY, CDR2 SVGEGT. Trimming shortened V by 2 bases and J by 4 bases, and 17 bases separated the two germline ends. CDR3 length equals 16 residues. CDR3 sequence reads: CASSYGGRPLIYGYTF. CDR3 sequence (DNA): TGTGCCAGCAGTTACGGTGGAAGGCCTCTCATCTATGGCTACACCTTC.

The chain links TRBV2 to TRBJ1-6, with D uncertain. Trimming took 6 bases from V and 0 from J, leaving 9 bases between them. The CDR3 length is 15 residues. Germline values: CDR1 SNHLY, CDR2 FYNNEI. The CDR3 sequence: CASSGGNSYNSPLHF. The CDR3, as DNA: TGTGCCAGCAGCGGCGGGAACTCCTATAATTCACCCCTCCACTTT.

The chain has TRBV6-1 and TRBJ2-7, with 14 bases matching TRBD2. With V trimmed by 5 bases and J by 3 bases, 9 bases remained unmatched. Per germline, CDR1 MNHNS and CDR2 SASEGT. The CDR3 covers 17 residues. DNA of the CDR3: TGTGCCAGCAGTCTGACTAGCGGGAGGGTCCTGGGCTACGAGCAGTACTTC. Residues: CASSLTSGRVLGYEQYF.